This entry features one T cell receptor (beta chain) sequence. Its cognate antigen has yet to be identified. The sample holds no much larger clone one base away, and base qualities are not on file. All of the isolated RNA was reverse transcribed with the High Capacity cDNA Reverse Transcription Kit, so expressed TCRB transcripts were sequenced. Deep immunoSEQ sequencing was applied to naive, central memory and regulatory T cell samples, giving an average of roughly 3.3 million total reads per sample. Sorted cells were lysed in RLT buffer, and RNA was extracted using DNase-treated RNeasy Micro or Mini kits according to cell number. Each cell subset was processed on its own to prevent cross-contamination, while patient and healthy donor samples were processed together. Using the immunoSEQ multiplex PCR, TCRB sequences were amplified from cDNA into 87-bp fragments spanning the CDR3 region. The amplicons were sequenced using the Illumina HiSeq platform. In the source study's methods: Synthetic template baselines were used to correct PCR bias computationally, reads within Hamming distance 2 were collapsed, and singletons that could not be merged were discarded. Reads were aligned against IMGT to assign V, D and J genes, CDR3 length and insertions or deletions at six rearrangement sites. Clonotype counts were normalized to sorted cell number within each subset before computing true diversity and Gini coefficients with the tcR R package. Repertoire sharing was quantified using the overlap coefficient calculated on TCRB nucleotide sequences. Out-of-frame TCRB sequences from naive cells were analyzed as a proxy for the pre-selection repertoire. TCRdb provides this immuneACCESS table in a form limited to in-frame rearrangements. Some clones are lacking; in checked studies, under half of them reflect an unresolved V gene, and why the rest are absent is not known. That table is the source of V, J and clone size, and D and trimming were worked out from the DNA. The sample yields hundreds of thousands of clones; approximately 16% were counted once. The biggest ten clones account for roughly 0.015% of the sample.

This sample is drawn from a study of beta chain features in type 1 diabetes (dated by TCRdb to between 2017 and 2018). As for the study more broadly: No differences in mean age, gender distribution, total cell number or subset yield were found between patients and healthy donors. Across all samples, 107,917,701 sorted cells were examined, and cell number per subset correlated strongly with RNA yield. In the study, TCRB repertoires of sorted circulating CD4+ T cell subsets from recently diagnosed type 1 diabetes patients were compared with those of matched healthy donors. Regulatory and stem cell-like memory subsets were obtained from only 8 patients and about eight healthy donors, while naive and central memory subsets were obtained from all 30 or so donors. The investigation overall reported the following: The naive, central memory and regulatory TCRB repertoires appeared to resemble one another more closely among patients than among healthy donors. Because small numbers of individuals were included in the HLA sub-analyses, any influence of HLA type on TCRB rearrangement was left unresolved. Shorter templates might be favored by PCR, yet because patient and control samples were amplified and corrected together, any such skew would affect both groups equally. At VDJ recombination sites, type 1 diabetes patients had fewer insertions and more deleted nucleotides, which implies abnormalities in thymic rearrangement. A moderate but significant shortening of TCRB CDR3 length was observed in type 1 diabetes patients in all four CD4+ subsets. Because cDNA rather than genomic DNA was sequenced, highly expressing activated cells could have been over-represented, although no difference in activation and CD3 levels was found between groups.

A single peripheral blood draw of approximately 110 mL on average was collected from each donor into heparinised tubes. Using a panel that included CD45RO, CCR7, CD25, CD127, CD95 and CD27, naive, central memory, regulatory and stem cell-like memory CD4+ T cells were sorted on a BD FACSAria II. A purity above 95% was achieved for all sorted populations. Right away, PBMCs were isolated by Lymphoprep density gradient centrifugation and were stained directly, with no culture step. Samples were stained and sorted in pairs, with one healthy donor and one patient per experiment, so that batch effects were minimized. V is cut by 5 bases and J by 10 bases, and the space between the germline ends is 18 bases. From the germline V gene, CDR1 is SGHAT and CDR2 is FQNNGV. The CDR3 runs 14 amino acids, cysteine and phenylalanine included. The sequence is cut down to CDR3 DNA, 42 bases in frame from base 1.

Sequenced: naive CD4+ T cells from blood. This specimen's cell subset or site label, per the study, means: true naive CD4+ T cells. The receptor was derived from a man between 18 and 35 years old with type 1 diabetes. The V and J genes are TRBV11-2 and TRBJ2-1; possibly the D gene is TRBD2, per 7 matching bases. The CDR3 protein sequence reads: CASSKGGDTLEQFF. The sequenced DNA: TGTGCCAGCAGCAAAGGGGGGGACACCTTGGAGCAGTTCTTC.